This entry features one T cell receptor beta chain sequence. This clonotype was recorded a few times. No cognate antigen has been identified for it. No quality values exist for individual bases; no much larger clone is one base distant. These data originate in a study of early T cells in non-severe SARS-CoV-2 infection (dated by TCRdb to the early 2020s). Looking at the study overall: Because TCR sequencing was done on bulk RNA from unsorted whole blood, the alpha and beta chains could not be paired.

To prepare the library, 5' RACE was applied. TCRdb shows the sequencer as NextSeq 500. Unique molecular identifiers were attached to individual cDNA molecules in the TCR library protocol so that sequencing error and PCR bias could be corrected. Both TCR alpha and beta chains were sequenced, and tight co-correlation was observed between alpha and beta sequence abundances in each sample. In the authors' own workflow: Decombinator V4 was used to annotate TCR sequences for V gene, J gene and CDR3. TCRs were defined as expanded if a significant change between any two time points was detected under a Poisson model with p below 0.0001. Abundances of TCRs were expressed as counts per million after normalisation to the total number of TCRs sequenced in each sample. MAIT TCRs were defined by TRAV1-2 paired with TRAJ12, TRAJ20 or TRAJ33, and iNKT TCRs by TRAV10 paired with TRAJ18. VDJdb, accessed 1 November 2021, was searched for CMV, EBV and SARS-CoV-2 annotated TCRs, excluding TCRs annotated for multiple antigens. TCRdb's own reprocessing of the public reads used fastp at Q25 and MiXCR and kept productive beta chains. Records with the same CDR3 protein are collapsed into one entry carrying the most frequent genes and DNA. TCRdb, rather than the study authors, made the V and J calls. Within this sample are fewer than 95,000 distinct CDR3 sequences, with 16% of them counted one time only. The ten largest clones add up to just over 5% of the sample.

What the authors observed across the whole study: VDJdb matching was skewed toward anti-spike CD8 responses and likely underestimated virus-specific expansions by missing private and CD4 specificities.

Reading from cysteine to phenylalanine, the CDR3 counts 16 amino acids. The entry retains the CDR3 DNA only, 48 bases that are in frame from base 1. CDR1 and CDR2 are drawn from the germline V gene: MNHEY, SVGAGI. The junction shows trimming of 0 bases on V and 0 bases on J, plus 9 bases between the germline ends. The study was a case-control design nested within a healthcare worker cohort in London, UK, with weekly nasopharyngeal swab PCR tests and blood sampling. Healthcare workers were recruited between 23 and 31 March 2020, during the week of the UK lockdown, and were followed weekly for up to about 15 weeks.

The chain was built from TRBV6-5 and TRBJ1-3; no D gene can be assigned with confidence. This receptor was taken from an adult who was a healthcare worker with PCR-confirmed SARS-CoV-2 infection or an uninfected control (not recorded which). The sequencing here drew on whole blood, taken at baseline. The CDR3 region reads CASSYSRGSSGNTIYF. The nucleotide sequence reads TGTGCCAGCAGTTACTCGAGAGGATCCTCTGGAAACACCATATATTTT.